This T cell receptor (beta chain) was documented in a study of blood T cell repertoires in COVID-19. At the level of the study: Acute and convalescent COVID-19 samples came from the United States, Italy and Spain. From T cells, B-cell-depleted T cells, or PBMCs came the material, which was cDNA or gDNA.

V shed 0 bases, J shed 5 bases, and the junction held 1 base outside the gene matches. Germline loops: CDR1 SGHRS, CDR2 YFSETQ. The CDR3 consists of 13 residues. Original methodology: Reference gene primer amplification gave nucleated cell count estimates. Sequencing used immunoSEQ multiplex PCR; TCRdb keeps in-frame clones, though not all of them. V and J calls and clone size are those listed in that table; D and trimming were worked out from the DNA. The sample carries roughly 200,000 clones, about 82% recorded once. V and J are TRBV5-1 and TRBJ2-5, with TRBD1 identical over 7 bases. This clonotype originated in an older man with active or convalescent COVID-19. The sample was peripheral blood. CDR3 protein: CASSLVGGETQYF. The CDR3, as DNA: TGCGCCAGCAGCTTGGTAGGGGGCGAGACCCAGTACTTC.